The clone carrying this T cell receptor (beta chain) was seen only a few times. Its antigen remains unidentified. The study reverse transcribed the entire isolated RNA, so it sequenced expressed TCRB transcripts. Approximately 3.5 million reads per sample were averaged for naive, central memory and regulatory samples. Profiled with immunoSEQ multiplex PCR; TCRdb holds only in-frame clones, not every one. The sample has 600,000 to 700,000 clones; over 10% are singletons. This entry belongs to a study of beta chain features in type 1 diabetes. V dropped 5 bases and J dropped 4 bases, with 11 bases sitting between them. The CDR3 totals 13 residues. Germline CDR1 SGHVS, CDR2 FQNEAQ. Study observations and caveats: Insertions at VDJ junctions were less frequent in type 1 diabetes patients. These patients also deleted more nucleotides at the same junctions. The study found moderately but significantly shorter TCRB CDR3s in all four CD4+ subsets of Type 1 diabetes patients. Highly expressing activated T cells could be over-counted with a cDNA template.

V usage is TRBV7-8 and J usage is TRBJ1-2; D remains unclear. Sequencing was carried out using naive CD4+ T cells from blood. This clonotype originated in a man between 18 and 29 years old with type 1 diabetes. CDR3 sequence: CASSTTDGYGYTF. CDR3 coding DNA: TGTGCCAGCAGCACGACGGACGGCTATGGCTACACCTTC. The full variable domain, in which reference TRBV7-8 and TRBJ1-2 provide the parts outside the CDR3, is GAGVSQSPRYKVAKRGQDVALRCDPISGHVSLFWYQQALGQGPEFLTYFQNEAQLDKSGLPSDRFFAERPEGSVSTLKIQRTQQEDSAVYLCASSTTDGYGYTFGSGTRLTVV.